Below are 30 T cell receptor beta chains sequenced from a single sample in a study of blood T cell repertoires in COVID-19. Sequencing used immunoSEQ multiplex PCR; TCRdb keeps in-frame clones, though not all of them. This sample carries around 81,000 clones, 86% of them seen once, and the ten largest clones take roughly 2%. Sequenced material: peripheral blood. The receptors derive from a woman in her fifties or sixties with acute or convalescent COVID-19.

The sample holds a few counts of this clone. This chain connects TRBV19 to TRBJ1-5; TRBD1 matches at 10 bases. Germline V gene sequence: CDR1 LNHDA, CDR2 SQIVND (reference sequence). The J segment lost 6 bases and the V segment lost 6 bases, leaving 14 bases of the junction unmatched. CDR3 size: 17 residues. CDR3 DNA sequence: TGTGCCAGTAGGGATGGGACAGGGGCTTTGTCGGGTCAGCCCCAGCATTTT. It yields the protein CASRDGTGALSGQPQHF.

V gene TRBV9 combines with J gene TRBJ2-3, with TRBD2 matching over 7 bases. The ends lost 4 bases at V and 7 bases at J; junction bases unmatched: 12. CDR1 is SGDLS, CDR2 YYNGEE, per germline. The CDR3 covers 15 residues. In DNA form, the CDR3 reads TGTGCCAGCAGCAAAAGCGGGGCCCCGGGGAATACGCAGTATTTT. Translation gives CASSKSGAPGNTQYF. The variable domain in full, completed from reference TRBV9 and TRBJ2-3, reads DSGVTQTPKHLITATGQRVTLRCSPRSGDLSVYWYQQSLDQGLQFLIQYYNGEERAKGNILERFSAQQFPDLHSELNLSSLELGDSALYFCASSKSGAPGNTQYFGPGTRLTVL.

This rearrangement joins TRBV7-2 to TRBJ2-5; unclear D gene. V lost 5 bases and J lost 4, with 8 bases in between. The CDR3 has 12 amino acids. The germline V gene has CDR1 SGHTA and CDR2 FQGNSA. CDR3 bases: TGTGCCAGCAGCACGAGGAGAGAGACCCAGTACTTC. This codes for CASSTRRETQYF.

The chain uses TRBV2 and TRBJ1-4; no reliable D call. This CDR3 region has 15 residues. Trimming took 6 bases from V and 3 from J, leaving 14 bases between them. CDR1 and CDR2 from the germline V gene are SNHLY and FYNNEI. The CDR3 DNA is TGTGCCAGCAGGCTCCAGCGGGGTCCTAATGAAAAACTGTTTTTT. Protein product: CASRLQRGPNEKLFF.

CDR3 coding DNA: TGTGCCACTATAAAAAGGACAGGGAATTGGGAAAACTATGGCTACACCTTC. The encoded protein is CATIKRTGNWENYGYTF. The chain combines TRBV10-3 with TRBJ1-2, with 8 bases identical to TRBD1. V lost 10 bases to trimming and J lost 2 bases; unmatched junction nucleotides: 18. Germline assignment: CDR1 ENHRY and CDR2 SYGVKD. The CDR3 contains 17 residues.

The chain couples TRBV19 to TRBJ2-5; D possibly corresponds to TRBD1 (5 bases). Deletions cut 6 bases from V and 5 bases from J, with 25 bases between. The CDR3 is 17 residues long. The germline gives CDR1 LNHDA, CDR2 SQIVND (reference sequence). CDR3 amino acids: CASRERAGPSFGETQYF. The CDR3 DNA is TGTGCCAGTAGAGAAAGGGCAGGGCCGTCGTTCGGGGAGACCCAGTACTTC. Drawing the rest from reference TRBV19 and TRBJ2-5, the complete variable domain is DGGITQSPKYLFRKEGQNVTLSCEQNLNHDAMYWYRQDPGQGLRLIYYSQIVNDFQKGDIAEGYSVSREKKESFPLTVTSAQKNPTAFYLCASRERAGPSFGETQYFGPGTRLLVL.

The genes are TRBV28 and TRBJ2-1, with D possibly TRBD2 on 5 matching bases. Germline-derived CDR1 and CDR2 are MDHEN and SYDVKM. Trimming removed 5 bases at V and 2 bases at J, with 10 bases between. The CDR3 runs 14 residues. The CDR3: CASSSGPTYNEQFF. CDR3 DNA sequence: TGTGCCAGCAGTAGCGGACCAACCTACAATGAGCAGTTCTTC. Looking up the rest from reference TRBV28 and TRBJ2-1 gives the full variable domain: DVKVTQSSRYLVKRTGEKVFLECVQDMDHENMFWYRQDPGLGLRLIYFSYDVKMKEKGDIPEGYSVSREKKERFSLILESASTNQTSMYLCASSSGPTYNEQFFGPGTRLTVL.

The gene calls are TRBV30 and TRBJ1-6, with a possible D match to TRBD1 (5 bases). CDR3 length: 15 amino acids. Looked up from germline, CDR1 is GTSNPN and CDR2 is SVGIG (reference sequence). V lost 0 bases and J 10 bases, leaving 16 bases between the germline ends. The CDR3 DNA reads TGTGCCTGGAGTGTACTGACGGGCGGGGACTCACCCCTCCACTTT. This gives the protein CAWSVLTGGDSPLHF.

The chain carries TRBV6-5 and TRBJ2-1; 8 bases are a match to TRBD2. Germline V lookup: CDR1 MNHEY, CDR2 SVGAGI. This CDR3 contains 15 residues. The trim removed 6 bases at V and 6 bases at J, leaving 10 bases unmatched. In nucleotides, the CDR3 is TGTGCCAGCAGCTCCTCCGGACTAGCAATCAATGAGCAGTTCTTC. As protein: CASSSSGLAINEQFF.

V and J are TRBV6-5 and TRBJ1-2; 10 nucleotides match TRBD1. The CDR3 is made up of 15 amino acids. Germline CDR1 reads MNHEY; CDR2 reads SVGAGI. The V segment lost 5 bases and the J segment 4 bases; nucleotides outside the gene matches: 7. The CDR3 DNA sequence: TGTGCCAGCAGTACGACAGGGGGCTCGGGCTATGGCTACACCTTC. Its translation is CASSTTGGSGYGYTF.

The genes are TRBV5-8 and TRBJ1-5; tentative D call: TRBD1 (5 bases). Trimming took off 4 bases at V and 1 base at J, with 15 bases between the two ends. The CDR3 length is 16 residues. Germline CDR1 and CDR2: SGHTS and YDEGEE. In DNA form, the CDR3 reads TGTGCCAGCAGCCCGGGACTCCTCTCGAGCAATCAGCCCCAGCATTTT. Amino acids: CASSPGLLSSNQPQHF.

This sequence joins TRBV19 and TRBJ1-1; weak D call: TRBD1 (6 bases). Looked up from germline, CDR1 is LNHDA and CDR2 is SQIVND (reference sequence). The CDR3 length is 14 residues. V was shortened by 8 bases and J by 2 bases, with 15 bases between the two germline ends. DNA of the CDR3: TGTGCCAGTCATCAAGGACAGCCAAACACTGAAGCTTTCTTT. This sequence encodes CASHQGQPNTEAFF.

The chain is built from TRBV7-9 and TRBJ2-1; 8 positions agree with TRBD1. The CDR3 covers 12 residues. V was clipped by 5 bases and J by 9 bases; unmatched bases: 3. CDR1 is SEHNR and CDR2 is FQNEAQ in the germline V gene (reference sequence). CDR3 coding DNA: TGTGCCAGCAGCACAGGGGGAGGTGAGCAGTTCTTC. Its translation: CASSTGGGEQFF.

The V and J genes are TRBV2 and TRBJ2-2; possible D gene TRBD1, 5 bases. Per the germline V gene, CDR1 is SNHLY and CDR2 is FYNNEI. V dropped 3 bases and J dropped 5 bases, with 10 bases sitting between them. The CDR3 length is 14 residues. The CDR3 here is CASSDRARTGELFF. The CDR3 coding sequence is TGTGCCAGCAGTGACAGGGCTAGGACCGGGGAGCTGTTTTTT.

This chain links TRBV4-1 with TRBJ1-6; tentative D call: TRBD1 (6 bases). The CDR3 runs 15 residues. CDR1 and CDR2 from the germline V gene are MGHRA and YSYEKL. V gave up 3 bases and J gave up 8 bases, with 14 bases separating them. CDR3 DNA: TGCGCCAGCAGCCAGGGACATAGGGATTATTCACCCCTCCACTTT. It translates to CASSQGHRDYSPLHF.

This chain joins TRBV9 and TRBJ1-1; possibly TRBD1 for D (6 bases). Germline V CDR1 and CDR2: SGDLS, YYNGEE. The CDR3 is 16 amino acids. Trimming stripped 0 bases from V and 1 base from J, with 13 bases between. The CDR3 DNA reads TGTGCCAGCAGCGTAGGGATTTCGGGACAGAACACTGAAGCTTTCTTT. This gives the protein CASSVGISGQNTEAFF.

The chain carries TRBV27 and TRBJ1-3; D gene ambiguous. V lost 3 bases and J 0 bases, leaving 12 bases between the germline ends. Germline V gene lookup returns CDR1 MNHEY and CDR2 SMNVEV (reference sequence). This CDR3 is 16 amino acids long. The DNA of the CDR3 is TGTGCCAGCAGTTTTCGAATATACTACTCTGGAAACACCATATATTTT. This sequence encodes CASSFRIYYSGNTIYF.

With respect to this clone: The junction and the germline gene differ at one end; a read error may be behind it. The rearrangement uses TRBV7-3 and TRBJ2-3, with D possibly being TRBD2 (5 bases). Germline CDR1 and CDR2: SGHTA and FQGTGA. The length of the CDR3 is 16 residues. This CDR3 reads CASSPGLLSSTDTQYF. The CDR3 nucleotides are TGTGCCAGCAGCCCCGGCCTACTATCTAGCACGGATACGCAGTATTTT.

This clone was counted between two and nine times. CDR3 protein: CASSAGGYTEAFF. Written as DNA, the CDR3 is TGTGCCAGCAGCGCAGGAGGGTACACTGAAGCTTTCTTT. The chain is built from TRBV9 and TRBJ1-1; D ambiguous. The V and J ends lost 3 bases and 3 bases respectively, with 9 bases between them. This CDR3 spans 13 amino acids. Looked up from germline, CDR1 is SGDLS and CDR2 is YYNGEE.

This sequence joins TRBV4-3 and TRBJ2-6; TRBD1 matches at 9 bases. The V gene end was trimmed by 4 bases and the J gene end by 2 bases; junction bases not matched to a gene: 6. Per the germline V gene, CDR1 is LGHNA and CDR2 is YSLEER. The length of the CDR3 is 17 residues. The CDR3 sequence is CASSPRDRVAGANVLTF. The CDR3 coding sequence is TGCGCCAGCAGCCCGCGGGACAGGGTGGCTGGGGCCAACGTCCTGACTTTC.

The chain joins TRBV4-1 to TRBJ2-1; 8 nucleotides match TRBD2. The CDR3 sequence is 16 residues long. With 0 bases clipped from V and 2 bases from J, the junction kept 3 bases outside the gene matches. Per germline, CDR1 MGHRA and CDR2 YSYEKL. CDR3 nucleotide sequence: TGCGCCAGCAGCCAAGAGGTGACTAGCGCCTACAATGAGCAGTTCTTC. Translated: CASSQEVTSAYNEQFF.

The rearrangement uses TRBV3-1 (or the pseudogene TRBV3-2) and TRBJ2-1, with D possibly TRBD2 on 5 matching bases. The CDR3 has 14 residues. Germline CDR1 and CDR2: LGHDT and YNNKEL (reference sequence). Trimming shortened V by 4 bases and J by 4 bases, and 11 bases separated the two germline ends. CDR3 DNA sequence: TGTGCCAGCAGCCCCTGGGGAGATTACAATGAGCAGTTCTTC. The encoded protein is CASSPWGDYNEQFF.

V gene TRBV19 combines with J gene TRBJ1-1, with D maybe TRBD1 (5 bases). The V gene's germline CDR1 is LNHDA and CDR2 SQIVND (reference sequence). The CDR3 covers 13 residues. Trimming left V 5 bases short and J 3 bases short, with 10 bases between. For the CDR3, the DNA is TGTGCCAGTAGTGCCGCCAGGGACACTGAAGCTTTCTTT. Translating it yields CASSAARDTEAFF.

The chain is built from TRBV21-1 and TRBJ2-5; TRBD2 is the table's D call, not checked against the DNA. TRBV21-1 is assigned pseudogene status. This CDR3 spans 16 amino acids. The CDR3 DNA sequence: TGTGCCAGCGCCCGAGGGAGCGGGGGGATCCTGGAGACCCAGTACTTC. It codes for CASARGSGGILETQYF.

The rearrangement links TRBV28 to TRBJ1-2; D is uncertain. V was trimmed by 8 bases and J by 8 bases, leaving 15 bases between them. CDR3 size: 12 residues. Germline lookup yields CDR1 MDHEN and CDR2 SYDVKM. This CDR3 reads CASGRGFKGYTF. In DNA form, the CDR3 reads TGTGCCAGCGGCCGGGGATTTAAAGGCTACACCTTC.

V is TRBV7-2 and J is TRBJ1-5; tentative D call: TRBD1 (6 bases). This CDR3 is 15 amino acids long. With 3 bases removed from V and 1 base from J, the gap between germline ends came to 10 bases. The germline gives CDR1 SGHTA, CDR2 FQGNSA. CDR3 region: CASSLGAGSNQPQHF. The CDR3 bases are TGTGCCAGCAGCTTGGGGGCAGGGAGCAATCAGCCCCAGCATTTT.

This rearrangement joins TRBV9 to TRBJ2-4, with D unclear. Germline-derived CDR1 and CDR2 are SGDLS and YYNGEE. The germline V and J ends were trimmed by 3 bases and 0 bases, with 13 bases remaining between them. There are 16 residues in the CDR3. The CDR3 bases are TGTGCCAGCAGCGCCCTCGACTCCTTAGCCAAAAACATTCAGTACTTC. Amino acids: CASSALDSLAKNIQYF.

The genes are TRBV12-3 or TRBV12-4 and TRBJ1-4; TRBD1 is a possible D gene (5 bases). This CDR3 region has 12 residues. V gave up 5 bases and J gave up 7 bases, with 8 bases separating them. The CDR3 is CASSDSREKLFF. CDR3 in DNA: TGTGCCAGCAGTGACAGTCGTGAAAAACTGTTTTTT.

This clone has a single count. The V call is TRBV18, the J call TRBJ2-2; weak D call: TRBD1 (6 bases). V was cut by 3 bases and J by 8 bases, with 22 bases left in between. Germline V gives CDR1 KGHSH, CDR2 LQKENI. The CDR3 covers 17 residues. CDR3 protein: CASSPRTAPGGLGELFF. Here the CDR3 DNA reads TGTGCCAGCTCACCTAGGACAGCTCCCGGAGGTCTTGGGGAGCTGTTTTTT.

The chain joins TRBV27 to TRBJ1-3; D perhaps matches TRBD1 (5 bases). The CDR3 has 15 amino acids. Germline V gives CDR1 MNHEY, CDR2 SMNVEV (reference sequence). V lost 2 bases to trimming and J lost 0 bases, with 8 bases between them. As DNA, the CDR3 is TGTGCCAGCAGTTTACAGGGCTTCTCTGGAAACACCATATATTTT. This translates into CASSLQGFSGNTIYF.